This entry is about one TCR beta chain. The CDR3 length is 14 residues. Germline V gene lookup returns CDR1 MDHEN and CDR2 SYDVKM. With 6 bases removed from V and 8 bases from J, the gap between germline ends came to 18 bases. Here immunoSEQ multiplex PCR was the method, and the copy in TCRdb shows in-frame clones only, minus some. The profile shows approximately 89,000 clones, approximately 92% of them singletons. This specimen comes from a study of blood T cell repertoires in COVID-19. Study as a whole: T cells, B-cell-depleted T cells, or PBMCs supplied cDNA or gDNA.

This sequence was found in a woman in her sixties or seventies with active COVID-19. This chain uses TRBV28 with TRBJ2-3, with a tentative D call TRBD1 (6 bases). The sequenced material came from peripheral blood. The CDR3 bases are TGTGCCAGCAGCCCAACCCTACAGGGCTCTACGCAGTATTTT. Amino acid sequence: CASSPTLQGSTQYF.